The 10 T cell receptor beta chains in this list originate from one sample, sequenced in a study of blood T cell repertoires in COVID-19 (dated by TCRdb to the early 2020s). The library was prepared using the immunoSEQ multiplex PCR assay. TCRdb provides this immuneACCESS table in a form limited to in-frame rearrangements. Some clones are lacking; in checked studies, under half of them reflect an unresolved V gene, and why the rest are absent is not known. The sample has about 110,000 clones on record, about 87% of them singletons. Jointly, the top ten make up about 1.1% of the sample. The specimen sequenced was peripheral blood. These receptors were obtained from a human donor in a cohort sampled during active COVID-19.

This clone was seen only once. The chain employs TRBV10-3 and TRBJ1-2; 7 bases are a match to TRBD1. The CDR3 spans 15 residues. V was clipped by 6 bases and J by 0 bases; unmatched bases: 7. In germline, CDR1 is ENHRY, CDR2 SYGVKD. CDR3 nucleotides: TGTGCCATCAGCGCCCGGGACAGTTCTAACTATGGCTACACCTTC. The encoded protein is CAISARDSSNYGYTF.

This chain connects TRBV7-8 to TRBJ2-3, with D maybe TRBD2 (5 bases). V lost 5 bases to trimming and J lost 4 bases, with 7 bases between them. Germline V gene lookup returns CDR1 SGHVS and CDR2 FQNEAQ. The CDR3 length is 12 residues. The CDR3 sequence: CASSLRADTQYF. In DNA, the CDR3 is TGTGCCAGCAGCCTGAGGGCAGATACGCAGTATTTT. Full variable domain (remainder filled in from reference TRBV7-8 and TRBJ2-3): GAGVSQSPRYKVAKRGQDVALRCDPISGHVSLFWYQQALGQGPEFLTYFQNEAQLDKSGLPSDRFFAERPEGSVSTLKIQRTQQEDSAVYLCASSLRADTQYFGPGTRLTVL.

V usage is TRBV7-9 and J usage is TRBJ2-7; TRBD2 aligns across 8 bases. CDR1 SEHNR and CDR2 FQNEAQ come from the germline V gene (reference sequence). The CDR3 runs 15 residues. With V trimmed by 5 bases and J by 2 bases, 8 bases remained unmatched. CDR3 region: CASSHKRERAYEQYF. The CDR3 region has the DNA TGTGCCAGCAGCCATAAGCGGGAGCGTGCCTACGAGCAGTACTTC.

This chain uses TRBV10-3 with TRBJ1-2; D may be TRBD1 (5 bases). The CDR3 is 15 amino acids. Trimming removed 7 bases at V and 8 bases at J, with 23 bases between. In germline, CDR1 is ENHRY, CDR2 SYGVKD. The CDR3 spells CAITTPRGKSLGYTF. CDR3 coding DNA: TGTGCCATCACCACCCCCCGGGGGAAGTCATTAGGCTACACCTTC.

Points on this clone: Different DNA sequences within this sample yield the same CDR3. V usage is TRBV12-3 or TRBV12-4 and J usage is TRBJ2-7; a weak D match, TRBD2 (5 bases). V was cut by 3 bases and J by 3 bases, with 9 bases left in between. The CDR3 runs 13 residues. CDR3 DNA: TGTGCCAGCAGTTTTCGGGGAAGCTACGAGCAGTACTTC. Translating gives CASSFRGSYEQYF.

This chain connects TRBV28 to TRBJ2-7, with TRBD1 as a possible D gene (5 bases). The CDR3 runs 15 residues. Germline V lookup: CDR1 MDHEN, CDR2 SYDVKM. Trimming left V 3 bases short and J 6 bases short, with 18 bases between. The CDR3 nucleotides read TGTGCCAGCAGTTTGTCAGCAGGGCTAAGGGGCGAGCAGTACTTC. This gives the protein CASSLSAGLRGEQYF.

The rearrangement uses TRBV2 and TRBJ2-5; 9 nucleotides align to TRBD2. The CDR3 sequence is 16 residues long. CDR1 is SNHLY, CDR2 FYNNEI, per germline. Unmatched junction bases numbered 8, after V lost 4 bases and J lost 2 bases. The CDR3 is CASSVGGGASQETQYF. CDR3 DNA: TGTGCCAGCAGTGTTGGCGGGGGGGCTTCACAAGAGACCCAGTACTTC.

The J gene is TRBJ1-2, the V gene TRBV9; 8 bases are shared with TRBD1. CDR1 and CDR2 from the germline V gene are SGDLS and YYNGEE. The CDR3 is made up of 13 amino acids. V shed 0 bases, J shed 5 bases, and the junction held 0 bases outside the gene matches. The CDR3 sequence is CASSVGQGYGYTF. DNA for the CDR3: TGTGCCAGCAGCGTAGGACAGGGGTATGGCTACACCTTC.

This chain connects TRBV20-1 to TRBJ2-5; D uncertain. The length of the CDR3 is 12 residues. V lost 3 bases to trimming and J lost 2 bases, with 7 bases between them. Germline V gene data show CDR1 as DFQATT and CDR2 as SNEGSKA (reference sequence). CDR3 protein: CSASHRQETQYF. CDR3 in DNA: TGCAGTGCTAGTCACAGACAAGAGACCCAGTACTTC.

The genes are TRBV10-3 and TRBJ2-1; 9 bases are a match to TRBD2. The length of the CDR3 is 17 residues. J was trimmed by 2 bases and V by 0 bases; bases with no gene match: 5. Germline V gene lookup returns CDR1 ENHRY and CDR2 SYGVKD. The CDR3 loop is CAISESGTSRPYNEQFF. The CDR3 DNA reads TGTGCCATCAGTGAGTCCGGGACTAGCAGACCCTACAATGAGCAGTTCTTC.